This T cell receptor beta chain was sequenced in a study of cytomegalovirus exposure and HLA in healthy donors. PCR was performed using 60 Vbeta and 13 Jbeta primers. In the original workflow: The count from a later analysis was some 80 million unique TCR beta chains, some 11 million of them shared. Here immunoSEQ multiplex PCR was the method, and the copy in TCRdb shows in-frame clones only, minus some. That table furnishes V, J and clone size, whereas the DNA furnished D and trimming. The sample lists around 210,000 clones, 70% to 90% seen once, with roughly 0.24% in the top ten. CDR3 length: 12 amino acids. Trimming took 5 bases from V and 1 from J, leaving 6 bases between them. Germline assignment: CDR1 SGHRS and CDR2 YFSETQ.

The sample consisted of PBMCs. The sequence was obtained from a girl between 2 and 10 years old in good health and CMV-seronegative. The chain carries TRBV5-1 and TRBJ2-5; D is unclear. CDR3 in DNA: TGCGCCAGCAGGGCCGTCCAAGAGACCCAGTACTTC. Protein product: CASRAVQETQYF.